The 30 T cell receptor beta chains below come from one sample, sequenced in a study of blood T cell repertoires in COVID-19. Data came from immunoSEQ multiplex PCR; TCRdb stores just in-frame clones and leaves some out. The sample includes 150,000 to 170,000 clones, 85% of them seen just once. Sequencing was performed on peripheral blood. These receptors all stem from a woman in her fifties or sixties with COVID-19, enrolled during active disease.

The V gene is TRBV7-3, the J gene TRBJ1-1; D is unclear. The CDR3 has 14 amino acids. V lost 2 bases and J lost 0, with 7 bases in between. From germline, CDR1 is SGHTA and CDR2 FQGTGA. CDR3 region: CASSLSAVNTEAFF. In nucleotides, the CDR3 is TGTGCCAGCAGCTTATCTGCAGTGAACACTGAAGCTTTCTTT.

The table lists this clone with a count of one. The gene calls are TRBV19 and TRBJ1-4; the D gene is possibly TRBD1 (5 bases). The CDR3 is 14 amino acids. Germline CDR1 is LNHDA and CDR2 is SQIVND (reference sequence). V lost 10 bases to trimming and J lost 6 bases, with 18 bases between them. The CDR3 coding sequence is TGTGCCACTTTCAGGGTACGCGTCGATGAAAAACTGTTTTTT. This codes for CATFRVRVDEKLFF. The full variable domain, rest sourced from reference TRBV19 and TRBJ1-4, is DGGITQSPKYLFRKEGQNVTLSCEQNLNHDAMYWYRQDPGQGLRLIYYSQIVNDFQKGDIAEGYSVSREKKESFPLTVTSAQKNPTAFYLCATFRVRVDEKLFFGSGTQLSVL.

The chain employs TRBV2 and TRBJ2-7, with 8 positions matching TRBD1. Germline CDR1 is SNHLY and CDR2 is FYNNEI. The CDR3 runs to 14 residues. V gave up 3 bases and J gave up 5 bases; unmatched junction bases: 6. The CDR3 here is CASSERQGSHEQYF. The DNA for the CDR3 is TGTGCCAGCAGTGAGCGACAGGGGAGCCACGAGCAGTACTTC.

The gene calls are TRBV14 and TRBJ2-1, with TRBD2 as a possible D gene (6 bases). Per the germline V gene, CDR1 is SGHDN and CDR2 is FVKESK. The CDR3 runs to 16 residues. Trimming shortened V by 0 bases and J by 3 bases, and 12 bases separated the two germline ends. The CDR3 loop reads CASSQDILAGYNEQFF. CDR3 bases: TGTGCCAGCAGCCAAGATATACTAGCCGGCTACAATGAGCAGTTCTTC.

This sequence joins TRBV3-1 (or the pseudogene TRBV3-2) and TRBJ2-5; possible D gene TRBD2, 6 bases. The CDR3 loop spans 13 amino acids. CDR1 and CDR2 from the germline V gene are LGHDT and YNNKEL (reference sequence). Between the trimmed V and J ends, which lost 4 bases and 2 bases, there was a span of 8 bases. The CDR3: CASSPGLQETQYF. The CDR3 region has the DNA TGTGCCAGCAGCCCGGGACTTCAAGAGACCCAGTACTTC.

This chain joins TRBV15 and TRBJ1-5; D remains ambiguous. This CDR3 spans 14 amino acids. V was cut by 6 bases and J by 4 bases, with 13 bases left in between. The germline CDR1 and CDR2 sequences are LNHNV and YYDKDF (reference sequence). For the CDR3, the DNA is TGTGCCACCAGAGGAACAGAGACAAATCAGCCCCAGCATTTT. The encoded protein is CATRGTETNQPQHF.

The chain couples TRBV18 to TRBJ2-2; 9 bases align to TRBD1. The germline V gene encodes CDR1 KGHSH and CDR2 LQKENI. Trimming cost V 6 bases and J 10 bases; bases outside gene matches: 15. This CDR3 region has 16 residues. The CDR3 loop reads CASSFSGTGTGLELFF. CDR3 bases: TGTGCCAGCTCTTTCTCCGGGACAGGGACTGGGTTGGAGCTGTTTTTT. The full variable domain, in which reference TRBV18 and TRBJ2-2 provide the parts outside the CDR3, is NAGVMQNPRHLVRRRGQEARLRCSPMKGHSHVYWYRQLPEEGLKFMVYLQKENIIDESGMPKERFSAEFPKEGPSILRIQQVVRGDSAAYFCASSFSGTGTGLELFFGEGSRLTVL.

As regards this clone: A much larger clone is a single base away; this may be a read error. V is TRBV7-3 and J is TRBJ1-5; a possible D gene is TRBD1 (6 bases). V lost 2 bases and J lost 3, with 11 bases in between. This CDR3 contains 15 residues. CDR1 is SGHTA, CDR2 FQGTGA, per germline. CDR3 sequence (DNA): TGTGCCAGCAGCTTAGGGCCAGGGGACAATCAGCCCCAGCATTTT. Translation: CASSLGPGDNQPQHF.

The chain employs TRBV9 and TRBJ1-3; D may be TRBD1 (6 bases). This CDR3 contains 12 residues. Germline CDR1 SGDLS, CDR2 YYNGEE. V shed 4 bases and J shed 7 bases, with 9 bases lying between them. The CDR3 loop is CASSQQGNTIYF. The CDR3 coding sequence is TGTGCCAGCAGCCAACAGGGTAACACCATATATTTT.

The chain uses TRBV6-2 or TRBV6-3 and TRBJ2-7, with 8 bases lining up with TRBD1. CDR1 is MNHEY and CDR2 is SVGEGT in the germline V gene. After removal of 4 bases from V and 7 bases from J, the junction contained 12 bases not matched to a gene. The CDR3 has 15 residues. CDR3 sequence (DNA): TGTGCCAGCAGTTCGGCCGGGACAGGAGCCCTAGAGCAGTACGTC. It codes for CASSSAGTGALEQYV.

This clone was seen a few times. The rearrangement joins TRBV6-5 to TRBJ1-2; D call uncertain. This CDR3 contains 14 residues. Germline V gene data show CDR1 as MNHEY and CDR2 as SVGAGI. Trimming removed 2 bases from V and 8 bases from J, with 15 bases in between. CDR3 sequence: CASSYGGPERGYTF. CDR3 in DNA: TGTGCCAGCAGTTACGGAGGCCCCGAGAGGGGCTACACCTTC.

J is TRBJ1-5 and V is TRBV4-1, with D unresolved. Trimming shortened V by 0 bases and J by 0 bases, and 9 bases separated the two germline ends. Germline values: CDR1 MGHRA, CDR2 YSYEKL. The CDR3 extends over 16 amino acids. CDR3 nucleotides: TGCGCCAGCAGCCAAGATCACGGCGGTAGCAATCAGCCCCAGCATTTT. It is translated as CASSQDHGGSNQPQHF.

The CDR3 spells CAIPDRAADTQYF. The CDR3 coding sequence is TGTGCCATCCCGGACAGGGCGGCAGATACGCAGTATTTT. V and J are TRBV7-9 and TRBJ2-3; 8 nucleotides line up with TRBD1. Germline V gene lookup returns CDR1 SEHNR and CDR2 FQNEAQ (reference sequence). The CDR3 sequence is 13 residues long. With V trimmed by 10 bases and J by 4 bases, 7 bases remained unmatched. Together with reference TRBV7-9 and TRBJ2-3, the CDR3 gives the full variable domain: DTGVSQNPRHKITKRGQNVTFRCDPISEHNRLYWYRQTLGQGPEFLTYFQNEAQLEKSRLLSDRFSAERPKGSFSTLEIQRTEQGDSAMYLCAIPDRAADTQYFGPGTRLTVL.

The rearrangement uses TRBV15 and TRBJ2-3, with 10 bases matching TRBD2. The CDR3 length is 18 residues. Trimming at V came to 1 base and at J to 1 base, leaving 8 bases not matched to a gene. Germline assignment: CDR1 LNHNV and CDR2 YYDKDF (reference sequence). The CDR3 DNA is TGTGCCACCAGCAGAGGAGTAGTAGCGGGAGGTCGCACAGATACGCAGTATTTT. Its protein is CATSRGVVAGGRTDTQYF.

The chain is built from TRBV7-3 and TRBJ2-3; TRBD2 matches 12 bases. This CDR3 region has 14 residues. V gave up 5 bases and J gave up 5 bases; unmatched junction bases: 2. Germline V gives CDR1 SGHTA, CDR2 FQGTGA. CDR3 region: CASSKLAGGDTQYF. The CDR3 DNA is TGTGCCAGCAGCAAACTAGCGGGGGGAGATACGCAGTATTTT. Full variable domain (remainder filled in from reference TRBV7-3 and TRBJ2-3): GAGVSQTPSNKVTEKGKYVELRCDPISGHTALYWYRQSLGQGPEFLIYFQGTGAADDSGLPNDRFFAVRPEGSVSTLKIQRTERGDSAVYLCASSKLAGGDTQYFGPGTRLTVL.

The chain has TRBV7-8 and TRBJ2-1, with D possibly TRBD1 on 5 matching bases. From germline, CDR1 is SGHVS and CDR2 FQNEAQ. The ends were cut back, 6 bases at V and 12 bases at J, with 18 bases in the middle. The CDR3 is 13 amino acids. This CDR3 reads CASRQEQGMGQFF. CDR3 in DNA: TGTGCCAGCAGGCAGGAGCAGGGAATGGGGCAGTTCTTC.

The rearrangement joins TRBV19 to TRBJ1-5; D might be TRBD1 (5 bases). CDR3 size: 17 residues. V dropped 9 bases and J dropped 0 bases, with 21 bases sitting between them. Per the germline V gene, CDR1 is LNHDA and CDR2 is SQIVND (reference sequence). The CDR3 DNA sequence: TGTGCCAGCATTGGACTGAGCTTGGGGGGTAGCAATCAGCCCCAGCATTTT. Its translation is CASIGLSLGGSNQPQHF. The full variable domain, completed using reference TRBV19 and TRBJ1-5, is DGGITQSPKYLFRKEGQNVTLSCEQNLNHDAMYWYRQDPGQGLRLIYYSQIVNDFQKGDIAEGYSVSREKKESFPLTVTSAQKNPTAFYLCASIGLSLGGSNQPQHFGDGTRLSIL.

The chain employs TRBV25-1 and TRBJ1-1; no firm D call. V gave up 4 bases and J gave up 4 bases, with 25 bases separating them. Germline CDR1 is MGHDK and CDR2 is SYGVNS. The CDR3 covers 18 residues. Here the CDR3 reads CASSGRFSTGMFPTEAFF. The CDR3 DNA reads as TGTGCCAGCAGTGGTCGCTTCTCAACCGGGATGTTTCCCACTGAAGCTTTCTTT.

The chain is built from TRBV3-1 (or the pseudogene TRBV3-2) and TRBJ1-4; D ambiguous. The CDR3 runs to 14 residues. V shed 4 bases and J shed 5 bases, with 11 bases lying between them. Per the germline V gene, CDR1 is LGHDT and CDR2 is YNNKEL (reference sequence). DNA of the CDR3: TGTGCCAGCAGCCGATGGCGGGAAAATGAAAAACTGTTTTTT. This translates into CASSRWRENEKLFF.

The chain employs TRBV6-1 and TRBJ2-7; D is unresolved. Trimming shortened V by 1 base and J by 12 bases, and 19 bases separated the two germline ends. There are 14 residues in the CDR3. The germline gives CDR1 MNHNS, CDR2 SASEGT. The CDR3 loop reads CASSEGSSTARWYV. The CDR3, as DNA: TGTGCCAGCAGTGAAGGGTCGAGTACGGCTAGGTGGTACGTC.

This clone showed up just once. This chain connects TRBV5-6 to TRBJ2-1; 11 nucleotides line up with TRBD1. The CDR3 runs to 12 residues. The germline CDR1 and CDR2 sequences are SGHDT and YYEEEE. After removal of 7 bases from V and 7 bases from J, the junction contained 1 base not matched to a gene. The CDR3 loop is CASGDRGNEQFF. In nucleotides, the CDR3 is TGTGCCAGCGGGGACAGGGGGAATGAGCAGTTCTTC.

In its sample, this clone was seen a few times. The rearrangement links TRBV11-2 to TRBJ1-3; D remains ambiguous. Trimming left V 5 bases short and J 3 bases short, with 26 bases between. The germline V gene has CDR1 SGHAT and CDR2 FQNNGV. This CDR3 contains 19 residues. CDR3 DNA sequence: TGTGCCAGCAGCCCCTCAGTGCTATTCGCCTCTAGTAGTGGAAACACCATATATTTT. Its protein is CASSPSVLFASSSGNTIYF.

The chain employs TRBV6-4 and TRBJ1-1; 7 positions match TRBD1. The V segment lost 6 bases and the J segment 6 bases; nucleotides outside the gene matches: 10. The CDR3 loop spans 14 amino acids. Germline CDR1 reads MRHNA; CDR2 reads SNTAGT. The DNA for the CDR3 is TGTGCCAGCAGAGGGACAGTGAACATCGCTGAAGCTTTCTTT. It translates to CASRGTVNIAEAFF.

This rearrangement joins TRBV29-1 to TRBJ1-2, with D unclear. V was pared by 6 bases and J by 8 bases, with 22 bases between. The CDR3 is 14 amino acids. Per germline, CDR1 SQVTM and CDR2 ANQGSEA. DNA for the CDR3: TGCAGCGTCGCCACCTCGGGAAGGGTTGGGGGCTACACCTTC. As protein: CSVATSGRVGGYTF.

V and J are TRBV10-2 and TRBJ1-5; the match to TRBD1 covers 9 bases. CDR3 length: 13 residues. With 10 bases clipped from V and 6 bases from J, the junction kept 7 bases outside the gene matches. From germline, CDR1 is WSHSY and CDR2 SAAADI. DNA of the CDR3: TGCGCCACCTCAACAGGGGGCGGTCAGCCCCAGCATTTT. Its protein product is CATSTGGGQPQHF.

This rearrangement joins TRBV6-4 to TRBJ1-1; D not resolved. This CDR3 region has 13 residues. V lost 2 bases and J lost 0, with 4 bases in between. Germline CDR1 and CDR2: MRHNA and SNTAGT. CDR3 residues: CASSDSMNTEAFF. For the CDR3, the DNA is TGTGCCAGCAGTGACAGCATGAACACTGAAGCTTTCTTT.

The rearrangement links TRBV28 to TRBJ2-5; TRBD1 aligns across 8 bases. The CDR3 extends over 15 amino acids. The V and J ends lost 0 bases and 5 bases, in that order; junction bases with no gene match: 5. Germline values: CDR1 MDHEN, CDR2 SYDVKM. The CDR3 is CASSLWSGGKETQYF. DNA for the CDR3: TGTGCCAGCAGTTTATGGTCAGGGGGCAAGGAGACCCAGTACTTC. The full variable domain, rest sourced from reference TRBV28 and TRBJ2-5, is DVKVTQSSRYLVKRTGEKVFLECVQDMDHENMFWYRQDPGLGLRLIYFSYDVKMKEKGDIPEGYSVSREKKERFSLILESASTNQTSMYLCASSLWSGGKETQYFGPGTRLLVL.

The chain links TRBV7-9 to TRBJ1-6; 9 positions match TRBD1. CDR1 SEHNR and CDR2 FQNEAQ come from the germline V gene (reference sequence). CDR3 length: 15 residues. With 3 bases clipped from V and 6 bases from J, the junction kept 3 bases outside the gene matches. The CDR3 region has the DNA TGTGCCAGCAGCTTTGGGACAGGGCCTAATTCACCCCTCCACTTT. Its protein is CASSFGTGPNSPLHF.

The chain recombines TRBV18 with TRBJ2-2; 7 bases are shared with TRBD2. Trimming at V came to 3 bases and at J to 0 bases, leaving 4 bases not matched to a gene. CDR1 is KGHSH and CDR2 is LQKENI in the germline V gene. This CDR3 comprises 16 residues. This CDR3 is CASSPLSGTNTGELFF. The CDR3 coding sequence is TGTGCCAGCTCACCCTTGAGCGGGACGAACACCGGGGAGCTGTTTTTT.

The chain carries TRBV9 and TRBJ1-2, with 7 bases that match TRBD1. Germline CDR1 is SGDLS and CDR2 is YYNGEE. The CDR3 totals 15 residues. The V segment lost 3 bases and the J segment 4 bases; nucleotides outside the gene matches: 9. The CDR3 loop reads CASSGRGQLFYGYTF. Written as DNA, the CDR3 is TGTGCCAGCAGCGGAAGGGGACAGCTTTTCTATGGCTACACCTTC.